Included here is one T cell receptor (beta chain) sequence, with context. In this sample, this clonotype turned up many times. The antigen it binds to is not known. Base-call qualities are not available, and no considerably larger clone is one nucleotide away. This specimen belongs to a study of T cells after yellow fever vaccination (dated by TCRdb to the late 2010s). Regarding the study in general: Libraries from fractions with low cell numbers were prepared with the SMART-Seq v4 Ultra Low Input RNA kit. To follow T-cell clones before and after both primary and booster YFV17D yellow fever vaccination, bulk TCR alpha and beta repertoires underwent longitudinal sequencing. The cohort comprised two healthy male donors, one aged 18 to 30 and one aged 30 to 40 years. Blood samples were taken at several timepoints before and after primary and secondary immunization, and bulk PBMC replicates and cell subsets were isolated.

TCR cDNA was synthesized by 5'RACE template switching, which introduced a universal primer site and unique molecular identifiers. Priming for cDNA synthesis came from both the TCR alpha and TCR beta constant segments. Two PCR steps were used to amplify libraries, with sample barcodes and sequencing adapters being added in the second step. Sequencing of the libraries was done on either Illumina HiSeq 2500 (2x100 bp) or NovaSeq (2x150 bp). On the study's bioinformatics: MIGEC handled demultiplexing of reads and collapsing into UMI consensus sequences, while MiXCR performed V(D)J alignment. Using edgeR on replicate PBMC samples, clonotypes were called vaccine-responding if FDR was below 0.01 and the log2 fold change was above 5 up to day 15. Bulk clonotypes were assigned CD4 or CD8 identity according to which sequenced CD4 or CD8 repertoire held them at higher abundance. The public reads were quality trimmed at Q25 with fastp and then assembled into clones with MiXCR by TCRdb, keeping productive beta chains. Every distinct CDR3 protein forms one entry, paired with its most common genes and DNA. The authors' filters were not applied to this entry. For this sample there are 90,000 to 130,000 distinct CDR3 sequences; 7.5% to 9.5% appear just once. The ten largest account for about 25% of the sample.

Points the paper makes about the study in general: Only a couple of donors were included in the study, so the extent to which the findings can be generalized is limited. A small fraction of clonotypes appeared in both the CD4 and CD8 compartments, likely as a result of convergent recombination. Computational filtering was required because FACS-sorted repertoires could contain abundant contaminating clonotypes from the bulk population. Most clones expanded after primary vaccination (96% of CD4 and around 88% of CD8) were re-detected after the booster, suggesting that broad memory maintenance occurred. Compared with the primary T-cell response, the secondary T-cell response was weaker but faster, peaking on day 5 rather than day 15.

CDR1 and CDR2 (MNHEY, SVGAGI) derive from the germline V gene. The CDR3 sequence holds 14 residues, the cysteine and phenylalanine included. The only DNA kept is the CDR3, 42 bases in frame from the first base. Trimming costs V 7 bases and J 2 bases, and their ends lie 12 bases apart. The sample's treatment or condition, from its label and the paper: live attenuated yellow fever vaccine strain. A standard Ficoll-Paque protocol was used to isolate PBMCs from peripheral blood. Dynabeads CD4 and CD8 positive selection kits were used to isolate the CD4 and CD8 T-cell fractions. RNA was extracted with TriZol from bulk PBMCs, CD4 and CD8 fractions, and dextramer-positive and dextramer-negative fractions.

The sequence is built from TRBV6-5 and TRBJ2-1, with the D call perhaps TRBD1 or TRBD2, as 5 bases match in each case. The receptor comes from a man aged 30 to 45 who received the YFV17D yellow fever vaccine. The sample here was CD8+ T cells sorted from PBMCs, taken 45 days after the yellow fever booster vaccination. For the CDR3, the sequence is CASISQGPYNEQFF. The DNA sequence is as follows: TGTGCCAGCATCTCTCAGGGACCCTACAATGAGCAGTTCTTC.